Below are 10 T cell receptor beta chains sequenced from a single sample in a study of T cell responses to AZD1222 COVID-19 vaccine (dated by TCRdb to about 2021). Library method: the immunoSEQ multiplex PCR assay. TCRdb re-hosts the immuneACCESS table, in-frame sequences only. Its copies lack some clones; in the studies checked, an unresolved V gene accounts for under half of them, and the cause for the rest is not known. For this sample there are 150,000 to 200,000 clones; approximately 92% appear just once. 8% to 13% of the sample is taken by the ten largest. The time point label, read with the paper, signifies: baseline before first vaccination. Specimen: peripheral blood, collected on day 0 of AZD1222 vaccination. The receptors shown here come from an adult in good health.

The chain uses TRBV5-5 and TRBJ1-5; TRBD1 agrees at 8 bases. The germline gives CDR1 SGHKS, CDR2 YYEKEE (reference sequence). The length of the CDR3 is 15 residues. After removal of 3 bases from V and 4 bases from J, the junction contained 6 bases not matched to a gene. The CDR3 loop reads CASSSQGGPNQPQHF. The CDR3 nucleotides are TGTGCCAGCAGCTCACAGGGGGGCCCAAATCAGCCCCAGCATTTT.

This sequence joins TRBV2 and TRBJ2-2, with a tentative D call TRBD2 (5 bases). The V and J ends lost 6 bases and 4 bases respectively, with 9 bases between them. Germline-derived CDR1 and CDR2 are SNHLY and FYNNEI. This CDR3 comprises 13 residues. CDR3 region: CASRREGTGELFF. The CDR3 DNA follows: TGTGCCAGCAGGAGGGAAGGCACCGGGGAGCTGTTTTTT.

The table lists this clone with a count of one. J is TRBJ1-1 and V is TRBV19, with 8 bases lining up with TRBD1. The CDR3 sequence is 16 residues long. CDR1 is LNHDA, CDR2 SQIVND, per germline (reference sequence). The ends lost 5 bases at V and 1 base at J; junction bases unmatched: 9. The CDR3 coding sequence is TGTGCCAGTAGTCCCCGACAGGGGACGAAGAACACTGAAGCTTTCTTT. Amino acid sequence: CASSPRQGTKNTEAFF.

As concerns this clone: Other DNA variants within this sample encode the same CDR3. V gene TRBV7-9 combines with J gene TRBJ1-3; D not resolved. Trimming pared 4 bases from V and 4 bases from J, leaving 5 bases between. The CDR3 loop spans 12 amino acids. Germline CDR1 SEHNR, CDR2 FQNEAQ (reference sequence). The CDR3 protein is CASSSTGNTIYF. CDR3 sequence (DNA): TGTGCCAGCAGCTCGACGGGAAACACCATATATTTT.

The rearrangement uses TRBV2 and TRBJ2-7; D unclear. The germline CDR1 and CDR2 sequences are SNHLY and FYNNEI. CDR3 length: 11 amino acids. V was clipped by 0 bases and J by 6 bases, with 3 bases between them. For the CDR3, the DNA is TGTGCCAGCAGTGAAGCACCCGAGCAGTACTTC. Its translation: CASSEAPEQYF. The whole variable domain, remainder taken from reference TRBV2 and TRBJ2-7, is EPEVTQTPSHQVTQMGQEVILRCVPISNHLYFYWYRQILGQKVEFLVSFYNNEISEKSEIFDDQFSVERPDGSNFTLKIRSTKLEDSAMYFCASSEAPEQYFGPGTRLTVT.

In nucleotides, the CDR3 is TGTGCCAGCAGTGAGGTGACGGCAACTAATGAAAAACTGTTTTTT. The encoded protein is CASSEVTATNEKLFF. The chain uses TRBV2 and TRBJ1-4, with no clear D. V was shortened by 3 bases and J by 0 bases, with 8 bases between the two germline ends. CDR3 size: 15 residues. Looked up from germline, CDR1 is SNHLY and CDR2 is FYNNEI.

Here the CDR3 DNA reads TGTGCCAGCAGCTTAGCTTTTAGTGGCAGGGACGGGAACACTGAAGCTTTCTTT. It encodes CASSLAFSGRDGNTEAFF. The chain joins TRBV7-6 to TRBJ1-1; possibly TRBD1 for D (5 bases). CDR3 length: 18 residues. CDR1 is SGHVS and CDR2 is FNYEAQ in the germline V gene. V dropped 0 bases and J dropped 1 base, with 18 bases sitting between them. Supplemented by reference TRBV7-6 and TRBJ1-1, the full variable domain reads GAGVSQSPRYKVTKRGQDVALRCDPISGHVSLYWYRQALGQGPEFLTYFNYEAQQDKSGLPNDRFSAERPEGSISTLTIQRTEQRDSAMYRCASSLAFSGRDGNTEAFFGQGTRLTVV.

This clone was detected only once. The sample carries other DNA sequences with the same CDR3. The rearrangement uses TRBV18 and TRBJ2-3; D gene ambiguous. The V and J ends lost 3 bases and 3 bases respectively, with 7 bases between them. The CDR3 contains 13 residues. Germline lookup yields CDR1 KGHSH and CDR2 LQKENI. The CDR3 loop is CASSPSSTDTQYF. CDR3 in DNA: TGTGCCAGCTCACCTTCCAGTACAGATACGCAGTATTTT.

V usage is TRBV6-1 and J usage is TRBJ1-2; weak D call: TRBD1 (5 bases). The V and J ends lost 1 base and 8 bases respectively, with 14 bases between them. The germline V gene has CDR1 MNHNS and CDR2 SASEGT. The CDR3 is made up of 14 amino acids. The CDR3 sequence: CASSEGLSGGGYTF. The CDR3 DNA sequence: TGTGCCAGCAGTGAAGGACTTTCGGGGGGAGGCTACACCTTC.

This chain uses TRBV19 with TRBJ1-2; D is unresolved. V lost 3 bases and J 4 bases, leaving 9 bases between the germline ends. This CDR3 region has 13 residues. Germline V gives CDR1 LNHDA, CDR2 SQIVND (reference sequence). The CDR3 here is CASSIWSGYGYTF. The CDR3 DNA reads as TGTGCCAGTAGTATCTGGTCGGGCTATGGCTACACCTTC.